Listed here is a single T cell receptor (beta chain). Its matching antigen is unknown. It was with 60 Vbeta and 13 Jbeta primers that the PCR ran. Method: immunoSEQ multiplex PCR; TCRdb's copy keeps in-frame clones and lacks some. Of 180,000 or so clones listed, less than 90% were seen once; the top ten hold 4.5% to 5.5%. Donors sampled were nominally healthy, though unrecorded immune exposures were likely. This specimen belongs to a study of cytomegalovirus exposure and HLA in healthy donors. In the study overall: When fewer than 500 donors were genotyped, about 86% of them were found to fall in the Caucasian-associated ancestry cluster. General observations from the study: Sequencing probably produced one cluster of sequence variants that were highly shared.

The sample comprised PBMCs. This receptor was taken from a woman between 50 and 59 years old in good health and CMV-seropositive.

Here the CDR3 DNA reads TGCGCCAGCAGCCAAGCCGTGGGGCCCATGAACACTGAAGCTTTCTTT. Its protein product is CASSQAVGPMNTEAFF. The rearrangement links TRBV4-1 to TRBJ1-1; possibly TRBD1 for D (5 bases). Trimming stripped 1 base from V and 0 bases from J, with 12 bases between. Germline V gene sequence: CDR1 MGHRA, CDR2 YSYEKL. The CDR3 is 16 amino acids.